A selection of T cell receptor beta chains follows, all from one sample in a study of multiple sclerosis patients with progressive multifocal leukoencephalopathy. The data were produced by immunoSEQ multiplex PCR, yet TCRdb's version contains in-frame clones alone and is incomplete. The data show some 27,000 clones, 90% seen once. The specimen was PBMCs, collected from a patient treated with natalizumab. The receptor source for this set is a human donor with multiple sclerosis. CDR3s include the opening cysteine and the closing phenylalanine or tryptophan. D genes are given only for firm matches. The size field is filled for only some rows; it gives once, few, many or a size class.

TGCGCCAGCAGCTCCGTAGGGCAAGAAAACATTCAGTACTTC	CASSSVGQENIQYF	14	TRBJ2-4	TRBV5-1	-	-
TGTGCCAGCAGCCAAGCCCGGACAGGGGAAGCTTATGGCTACACCTTC	CASSQARTGEAYGYTF	16	TRBJ1-2	TRBV4-2	-	TRBD1
TGTGCCAGCTCAACGGGACAGGGGGCCTACGAGCAGTACTTC	CASSTGQGAYEQYF	14	TRBJ2-7	TRBV18	-	TRBD1
TGTGCCAGCAGTGCTAGCGGGGGCTCCGGGGAGCTGTTTTTT	CASSASGGSGELFF	14	TRBJ2-2	TRBV6-4	-	TRBD2
TGCGCCAGCAGCCAAGACAGGGGGGATGAGCAGTTCTTC	CASSQDRGDEQFF	13	TRBJ2-1	TRBV4-1	-	-
TGTGCCAGCAGCTTAGTATCCATGAGTGATGAAGCTTTCTTT	CASSLVSMSDEAFF	14	TRBJ1-1	TRBV7-2	-	-
TGTGCCAGCAGTTACGTGGGCGGGGGGAGGTGGAATGAGCAGTTCTTC	CASSYVGGGRWNEQFF	16	TRBJ2-1	TRBV6-5	-	TRBD2
TGTGCCAGCAGTGAATCCCCCTCAGGGAATTCACCCCTCCACTTT	CASSESPSGNSPLHF	15	TRBJ1-6	TRBV25-1	-	-
TGTGCCAGCAGCCTCACGACAGGGGGAGACGAAAAACTGTTTTTT	CASSLTTGGDEKLFF	15	TRBJ1-4	TRBV13	-	TRBD1
TGTGCCAGCAGTGCCGGCGGGGGCACCGGGGAGCTGTTTTTT	CASSAGGGTGELFF	14	TRBJ2-2	TRBV2	-	TRBD2
TGTGCCAGCAGCACCGTCCCGGGACAGGGGACGAACACTGAAGCTTTCTTT	CASSTVPGQGTNTEAFF	17	TRBJ1-1	TRBV7-3	-	TRBD1
TGTGCCAGCAGCTTGCCGACAGGGGACGAGCAGTACTTC	CASSLPTGDEQYF	13	TRBJ2-7	TRBV5-6	-	TRBD1
TGCGCCAGCAGCCTCCGATGGGCGAGCTCCTACAATGAGCAGTTCTTC	CASSLRWASSYNEQFF	16	TRBJ2-1	TRBV5-1	-	-
TGTGCCAGCAGTTTTGGCCTGAACACTGAAGCTTTCTTT	CASSFGLNTEAFF	13	TRBJ1-1	TRBV27	-	-
TGTGCCAGCTCACCACAGACAGGGGGGTTAGGAAGGAACATTCAGTACTTC	CASSPQTGGLGRNIQYF	17	TRBJ2-4	TRBV18	-	TRBD1
TGTGCCACCAGGCACGGGGTTAACACAGATACGCAGTATTTT	CATRHGVNTDTQYF	14	TRBJ2-3	TRBV6-4	-	-
TGTGCCAGCAGCTTCCGACAGGGCCTCCAAGAGACCCAGTACTTC	CASSFRQGLQETQYF	15	TRBJ2-5	TRBV11-2	-	TRBD1
TGCAGTGCGAGGGGGGACACTGAAGCTTTCTTT	CSARGDTEAFF	11	TRBJ1-1	TRBV20-1	-	-
TGCGCCAGCAGCTTATCAACCGGGGAGCTGTTTTTT	CASSLSTGELFF	12	TRBJ2-2	TRBV5-1	few	-
TGCGCCAGCAGCTTGTCACCAGCGGGGGCTCAAGAGACCCAGTACTTC	CASSLSPAGAQETQYF	16	TRBJ2-5	TRBV5-1	-	TRBD2
TGTGCCAGCAGTGACGCAGGGGGCACAGATACGCAGTATTTT	CASSDAGGTDTQYF	14	TRBJ2-3	TRBV6-4	-	-
TGCGCCAGCAGCCAAGAGACGGACTTTCCGGGACAGGGGGCAAGTGGGCAGTTCTTC	CASSQETDFPGQGASGQFF	19	TRBJ2-1	TRBV4-3	few	TRBD1
TGTGCCAGCAGCGTAGGGATCCTGGGGAACACTGAAGCTTTCTTT	CASSVGILGNTEAFF	15	TRBJ1-1	TRBV9	-	-
TGTGCCAGCAGCACCGGGACAGCCGAGGGGGAGACCCAGTACTTC	CASSTGTAEGETQYF	15	TRBJ2-5	TRBV7-9	once	TRBD1